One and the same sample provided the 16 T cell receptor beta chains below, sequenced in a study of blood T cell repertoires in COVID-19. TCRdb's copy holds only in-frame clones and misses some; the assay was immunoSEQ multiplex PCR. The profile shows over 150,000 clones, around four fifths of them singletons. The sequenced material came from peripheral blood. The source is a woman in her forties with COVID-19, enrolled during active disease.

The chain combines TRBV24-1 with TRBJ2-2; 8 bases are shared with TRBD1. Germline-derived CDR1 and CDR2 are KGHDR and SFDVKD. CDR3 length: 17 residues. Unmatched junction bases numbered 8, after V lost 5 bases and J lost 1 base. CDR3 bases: TGTGCCACCAGTGGGGTCCGGGACAGGAAGAACACCGGGGAGCTGTTTTTT. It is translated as CATSGVRDRKNTGELFF.

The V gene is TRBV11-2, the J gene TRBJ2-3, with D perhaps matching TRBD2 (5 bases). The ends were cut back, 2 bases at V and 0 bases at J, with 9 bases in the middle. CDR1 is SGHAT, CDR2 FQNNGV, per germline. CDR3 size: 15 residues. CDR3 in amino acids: CASSLRGFSTDTQYF. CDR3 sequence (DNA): TGTGCCAGCAGCTTACGGGGTTTTAGCACAGATACGCAGTATTTT.

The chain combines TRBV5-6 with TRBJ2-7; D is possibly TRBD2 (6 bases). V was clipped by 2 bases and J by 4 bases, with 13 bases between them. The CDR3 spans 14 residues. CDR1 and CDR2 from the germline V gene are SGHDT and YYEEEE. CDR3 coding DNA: TGTGCCAGCAGCTTATCACTAGCCCGATACGAGCAGTACTTC. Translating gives CASSLSLARYEQYF.

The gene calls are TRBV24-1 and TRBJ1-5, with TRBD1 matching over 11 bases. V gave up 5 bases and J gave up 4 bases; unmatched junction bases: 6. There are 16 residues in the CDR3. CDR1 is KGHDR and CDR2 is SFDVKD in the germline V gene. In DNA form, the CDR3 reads TGTGCCACCAGTGCCTCGGACAGGGGGCAAAATCAGCCCCAGCATTTT. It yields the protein CATSASDRGQNQPQHF.

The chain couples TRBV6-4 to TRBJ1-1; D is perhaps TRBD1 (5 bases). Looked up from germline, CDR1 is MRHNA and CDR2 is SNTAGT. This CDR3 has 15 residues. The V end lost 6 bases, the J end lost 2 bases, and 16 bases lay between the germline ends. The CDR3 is CASSPSPGYNTEAFF. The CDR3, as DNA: TGTGCCAGCAGCCCATCCCCAGGGTATAACACTGAAGCTTTCTTT.

The CDR3: CASSGRGGGHSPLHF. In DNA form, the CDR3 reads TGTGCCAGCAGCGGACGGGGAGGGGGACATTCACCCCTCCACTTT. This sequence joins TRBV5-6 and TRBJ1-6, with D possibly being TRBD1 (6 bases). Germline values: CDR1 SGHDT, CDR2 YYEEEE. V lost 4 bases and J lost 8, with 16 bases in between. This CDR3 spans 15 amino acids.

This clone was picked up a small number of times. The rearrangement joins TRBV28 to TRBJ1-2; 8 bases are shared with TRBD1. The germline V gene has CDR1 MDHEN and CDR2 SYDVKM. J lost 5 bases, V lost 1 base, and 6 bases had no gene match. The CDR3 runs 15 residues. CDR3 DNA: TGTGCCAGCAGTTTATCGGACAGGGTAGAGTATGGCTACACCTTC. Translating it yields CASSLSDRVEYGYTF.

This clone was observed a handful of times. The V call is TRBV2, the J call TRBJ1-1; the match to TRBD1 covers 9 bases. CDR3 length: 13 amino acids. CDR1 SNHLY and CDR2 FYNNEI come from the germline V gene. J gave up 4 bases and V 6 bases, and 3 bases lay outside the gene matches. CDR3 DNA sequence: TGTGCCAGCAGGGACAGGGGAGGCACTGAAGCTTTCTTT. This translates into CASRDRGGTEAFF.

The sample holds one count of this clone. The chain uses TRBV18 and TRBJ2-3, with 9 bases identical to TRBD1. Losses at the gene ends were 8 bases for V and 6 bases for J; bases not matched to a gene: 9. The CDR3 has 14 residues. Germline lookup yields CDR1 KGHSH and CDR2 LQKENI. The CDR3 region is CASVLDRGEDTQYF. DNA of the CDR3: TGTGCCAGCGTCCTGGACAGGGGAGAGGATACGCAGTATTTT.

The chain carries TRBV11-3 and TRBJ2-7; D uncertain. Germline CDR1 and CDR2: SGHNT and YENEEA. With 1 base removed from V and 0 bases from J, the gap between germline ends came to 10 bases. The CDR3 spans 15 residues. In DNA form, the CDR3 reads TGTGCCAGCAGCTTAGGCCCCTATGACTCCTACGAGCAGTACTTC. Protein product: CASSLGPYDSYEQYF.

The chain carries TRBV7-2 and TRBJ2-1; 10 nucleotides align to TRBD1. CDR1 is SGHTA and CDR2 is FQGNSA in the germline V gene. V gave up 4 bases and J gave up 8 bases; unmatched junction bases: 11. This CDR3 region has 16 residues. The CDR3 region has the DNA TGTGCCAGCAGCTCTCAAAAGAGGGACAGGGGCTATGAGCAGTTCTTC. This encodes CASSSQKRDRGYEQFF.

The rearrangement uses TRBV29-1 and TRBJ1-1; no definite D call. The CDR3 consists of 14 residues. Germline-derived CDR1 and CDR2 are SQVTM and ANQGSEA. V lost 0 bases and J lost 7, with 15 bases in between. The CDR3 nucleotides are TGCAGCGTTGAAGATCTAGGACTTGTGGGTGAAGCTTTCTTT. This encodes CSVEDLGLVGEAFF.

The CDR3 loop reads CASSHRDYYTGELFF. In DNA form, the CDR3 reads TGTGCCAGCAGTCACAGGGACTATTACACCGGGGAGCTGTTTTTT. This chain uses TRBV27 with TRBJ2-2, with D possibly being TRBD2 (7 bases). The CDR3 runs to 15 residues. Trimming took 5 bases from V and 3 from J, leaving 13 bases between them. Germline-derived CDR1 and CDR2 are MNHEY and SMNVEV (reference sequence).

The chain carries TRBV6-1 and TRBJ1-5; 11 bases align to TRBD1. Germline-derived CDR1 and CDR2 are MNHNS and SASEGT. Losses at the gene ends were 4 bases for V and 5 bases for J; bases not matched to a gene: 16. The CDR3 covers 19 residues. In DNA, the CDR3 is TGTGCCAGCAGTGCCCCGAGGGACAGGGGGATTGTTGAGGATCAGCCCCAGCATTTT. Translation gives CASSAPRDRGIVEDQPQHF.

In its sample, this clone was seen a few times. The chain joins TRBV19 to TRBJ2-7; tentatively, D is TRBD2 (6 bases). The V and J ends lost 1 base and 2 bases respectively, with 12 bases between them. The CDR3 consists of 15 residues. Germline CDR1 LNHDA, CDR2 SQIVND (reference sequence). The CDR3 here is CASSIGGVAAYEQYF. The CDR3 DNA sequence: TGTGCCAGTAGTATAGGCGGGGTAGCTGCCTACGAGCAGTACTTC. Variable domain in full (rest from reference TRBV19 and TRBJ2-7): DGGITQSPKYLFRKEGQNVTLSCEQNLNHDAMYWYRQDPGQGLRLIYYSQIVNDFQKGDIAEGYSVSREKKESFPLTVTSAQKNPTAFYLCASSIGGVAAYEQYFGPGTRLTVT.

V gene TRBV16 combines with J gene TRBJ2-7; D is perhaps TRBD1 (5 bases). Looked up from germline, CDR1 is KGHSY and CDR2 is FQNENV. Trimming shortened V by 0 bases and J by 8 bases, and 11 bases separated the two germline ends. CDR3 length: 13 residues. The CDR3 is CASSQSQGVKQYF. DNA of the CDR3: TGTGCCAGCAGCCAATCGCAGGGCGTCAAGCAGTACTTC.